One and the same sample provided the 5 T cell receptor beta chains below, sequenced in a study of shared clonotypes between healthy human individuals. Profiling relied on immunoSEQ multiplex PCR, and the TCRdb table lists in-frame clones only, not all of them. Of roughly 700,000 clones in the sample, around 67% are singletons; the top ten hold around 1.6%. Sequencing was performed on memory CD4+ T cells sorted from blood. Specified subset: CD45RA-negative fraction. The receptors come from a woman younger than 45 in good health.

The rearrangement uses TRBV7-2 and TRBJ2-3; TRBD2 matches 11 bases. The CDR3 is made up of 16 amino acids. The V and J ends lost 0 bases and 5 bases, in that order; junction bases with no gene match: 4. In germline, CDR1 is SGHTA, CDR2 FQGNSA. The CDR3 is CASSLATSGRRDTQYF. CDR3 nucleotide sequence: TGTGCCAGCAGCTTAGCAACTAGCGGGAGACGAGATACGCAGTATTTT.

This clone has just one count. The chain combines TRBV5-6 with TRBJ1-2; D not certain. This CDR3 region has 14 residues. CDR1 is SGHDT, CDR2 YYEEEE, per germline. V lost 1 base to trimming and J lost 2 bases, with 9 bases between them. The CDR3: CASSLYPSNYGYTF. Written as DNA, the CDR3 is TGTGCCAGCAGCTTGTATCCCAGCAACTATGGCTACACCTTC. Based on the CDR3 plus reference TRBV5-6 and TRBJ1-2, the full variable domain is DAGVTQSPTHLIKTRGQQVTLRCSPKSGHDTVSWYQQALGQGPQFIFQYYEEEERQRGNFPDRFSGHQFPNYSSELNVNALLLGDSALYLCASSLYPSNYGYTFGSGTRLTVV.

CDR3 in amino acids: CASSLEMGQGYEQFF. The CDR3 bases are TGCGCCAGCAGCTTGGAAATGGGACAGGGGTATGAGCAGTTCTTC. This sequence joins TRBV5-1 and TRBJ2-1; TRBD1 aligns across 10 bases. Germline V gives CDR1 SGHRS, CDR2 YFSETQ. V lost 0 bases, J lost 8 bases, and 5 bases stayed unmatched. The CDR3 is made up of 15 amino acids.

The CDR3 loop reads CASSKGGGAYHEQYF. The CDR3 DNA is TGTGCCAGCAGCAAAGGGGGAGGAGCATACCACGAGCAGTACTTC. The chain links TRBV21-1 to TRBJ2-7; the table's D call, TRBD2, was not checked against the DNA. TRBV21-1 is deemed a pseudogene. The CDR3 is 15 amino acids.

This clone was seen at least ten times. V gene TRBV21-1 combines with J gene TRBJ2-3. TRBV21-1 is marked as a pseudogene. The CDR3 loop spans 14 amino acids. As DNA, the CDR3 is TGTGCCAGCAGCATCCGGGCCCCTAGGGATACGCAGTATTTT. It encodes CASSIRAPRDTQYF.